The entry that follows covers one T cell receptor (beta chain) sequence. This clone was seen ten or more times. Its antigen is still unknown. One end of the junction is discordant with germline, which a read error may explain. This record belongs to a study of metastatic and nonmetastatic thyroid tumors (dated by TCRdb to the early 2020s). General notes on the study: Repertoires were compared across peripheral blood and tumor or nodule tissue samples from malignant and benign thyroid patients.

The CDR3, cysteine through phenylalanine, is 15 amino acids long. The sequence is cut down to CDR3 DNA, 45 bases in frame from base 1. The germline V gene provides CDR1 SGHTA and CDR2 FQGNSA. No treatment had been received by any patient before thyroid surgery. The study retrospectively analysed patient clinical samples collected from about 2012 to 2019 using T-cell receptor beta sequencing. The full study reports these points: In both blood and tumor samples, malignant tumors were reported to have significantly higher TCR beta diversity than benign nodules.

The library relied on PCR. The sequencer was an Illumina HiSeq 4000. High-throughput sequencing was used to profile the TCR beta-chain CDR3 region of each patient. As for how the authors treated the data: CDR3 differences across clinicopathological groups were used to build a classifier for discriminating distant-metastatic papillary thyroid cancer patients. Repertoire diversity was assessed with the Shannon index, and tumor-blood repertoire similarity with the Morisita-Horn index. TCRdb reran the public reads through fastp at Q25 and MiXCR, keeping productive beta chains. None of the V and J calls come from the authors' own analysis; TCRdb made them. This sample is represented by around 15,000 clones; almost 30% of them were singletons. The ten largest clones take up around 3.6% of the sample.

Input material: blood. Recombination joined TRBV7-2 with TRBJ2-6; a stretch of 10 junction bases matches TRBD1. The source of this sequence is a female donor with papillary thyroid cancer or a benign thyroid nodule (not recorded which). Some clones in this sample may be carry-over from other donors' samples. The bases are TGTGCCAGCAGCTTAGGGTCCCGGGACAGGGGCCCCGGGGCTTTC. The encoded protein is CASSLGSRDRGPGAF.